This T cell receptor beta chain emerged from a study of blood T cell repertoires in COVID-19. Turning to the study itself: Specimens from acute and convalescent COVID-19 originated in the United States, Italy and Spain. T cells, B-cell-depleted T cells, or PBMCs supplied cDNA or gDNA.

In the authors' methods: Reference gene primer amplification gave estimated nucleated cell counts. Profiling relied on immunoSEQ multiplex PCR, and the TCRdb table lists in-frame clones only, not all of them. V and J calls and clone size are as listed in that table; D and trimming were resolved from the DNA. The table records roughly 300,000 clones, almost 85% of them present only once. V was trimmed by 1 base and J by 0 bases, leaving 9 bases between them. CDR3 length equals 15 residues. CDR1 and CDR2 from the germline V gene are SGHAT and FQNNGV. Sequenced sample: peripheral blood. This receptor was obtained from a human donor in a cohort sampled during active COVID-19. The chain joins TRBV11-2 to TRBJ1-2, with D possibly being TRBD1 (5 bases). The CDR3: CASSLGGEANYGYTF. The DNA for the CDR3 is TGTGCCAGCAGCTTAGGGGGGGAGGCTAACTATGGCTACACCTTC.